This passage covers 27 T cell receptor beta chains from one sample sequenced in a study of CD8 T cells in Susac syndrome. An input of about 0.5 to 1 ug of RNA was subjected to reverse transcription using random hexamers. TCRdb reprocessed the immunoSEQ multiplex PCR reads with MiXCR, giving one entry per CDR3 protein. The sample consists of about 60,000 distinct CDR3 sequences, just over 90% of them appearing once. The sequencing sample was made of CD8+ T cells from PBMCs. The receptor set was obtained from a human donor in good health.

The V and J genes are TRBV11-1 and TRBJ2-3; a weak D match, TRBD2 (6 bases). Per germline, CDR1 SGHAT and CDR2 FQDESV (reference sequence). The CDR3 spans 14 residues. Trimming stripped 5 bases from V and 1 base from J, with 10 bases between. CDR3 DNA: TGTGCCAGCAGCGCGGGACTCGGCACAGATACGCAGTATTTT. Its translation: CASSAGLGTDTQYF.

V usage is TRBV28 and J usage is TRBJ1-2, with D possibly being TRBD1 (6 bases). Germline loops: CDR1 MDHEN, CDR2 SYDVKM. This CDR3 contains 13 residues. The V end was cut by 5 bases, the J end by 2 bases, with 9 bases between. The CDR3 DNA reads TGTGCCAGCAGTAAACAGGGCAACTATGGCTACACCTTC. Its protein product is CASSKQGNYGYTF.

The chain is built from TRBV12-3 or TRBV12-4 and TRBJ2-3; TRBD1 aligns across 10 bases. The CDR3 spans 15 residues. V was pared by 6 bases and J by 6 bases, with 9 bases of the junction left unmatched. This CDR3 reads CASRGTGVQIDTQYF. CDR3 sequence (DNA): TGTGCCAGCAGAGGGACAGGGGTCCAGATTGATACGCAGTATTTT.

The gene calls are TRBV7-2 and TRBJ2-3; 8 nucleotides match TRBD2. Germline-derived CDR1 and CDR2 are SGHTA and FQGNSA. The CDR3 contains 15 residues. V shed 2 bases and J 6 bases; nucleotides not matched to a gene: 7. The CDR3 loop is CASSLWGGGTDTQYF. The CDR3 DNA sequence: TGTGCCAGCAGCTTATGGGGCGGGGGGACCGATACGCAGTATTTT.

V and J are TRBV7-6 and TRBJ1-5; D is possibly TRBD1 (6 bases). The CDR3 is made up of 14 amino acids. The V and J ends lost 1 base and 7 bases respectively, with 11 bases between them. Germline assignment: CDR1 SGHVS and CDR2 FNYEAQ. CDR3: CASSLEEGGQPQHF. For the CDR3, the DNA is TGTGCCAGCAGCTTAGAGGAGGGGGGACAGCCCCAGCATTTT.

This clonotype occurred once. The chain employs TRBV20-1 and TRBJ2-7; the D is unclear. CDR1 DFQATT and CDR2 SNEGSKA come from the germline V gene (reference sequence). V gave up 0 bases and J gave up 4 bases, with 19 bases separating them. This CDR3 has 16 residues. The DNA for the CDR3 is TGCAGTGCTAGAGATGTCTGGGCAGGAGATATTTACGAGCAGTACTTC. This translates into CSARDVWAGDIYEQYF.

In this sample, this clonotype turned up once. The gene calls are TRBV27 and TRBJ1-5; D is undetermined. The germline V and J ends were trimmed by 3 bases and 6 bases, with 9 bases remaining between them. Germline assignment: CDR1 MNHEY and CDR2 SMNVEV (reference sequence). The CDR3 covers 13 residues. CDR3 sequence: CASSFHGGQPQHF. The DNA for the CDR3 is TGTGCCAGCAGTTTTCATGGTGGTCAGCCCCAGCATTTT.

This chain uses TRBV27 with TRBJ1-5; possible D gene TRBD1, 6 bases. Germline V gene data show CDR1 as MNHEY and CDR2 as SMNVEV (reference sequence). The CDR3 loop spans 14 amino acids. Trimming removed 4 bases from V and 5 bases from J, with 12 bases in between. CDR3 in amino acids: CASSSTGLHQPQHF. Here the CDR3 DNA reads TGTGCCAGCAGTTCCACAGGGCTTCATCAGCCCCAGCATTTT.

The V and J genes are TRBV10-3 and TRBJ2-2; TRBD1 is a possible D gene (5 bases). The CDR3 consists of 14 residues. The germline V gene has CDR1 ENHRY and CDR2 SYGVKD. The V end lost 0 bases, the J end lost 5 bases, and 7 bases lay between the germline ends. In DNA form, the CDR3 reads TGTGCCATCAGTGAGTCGACAGAAACCGGGGAGCTGTTTTTT. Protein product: CAISESTETGELFF.

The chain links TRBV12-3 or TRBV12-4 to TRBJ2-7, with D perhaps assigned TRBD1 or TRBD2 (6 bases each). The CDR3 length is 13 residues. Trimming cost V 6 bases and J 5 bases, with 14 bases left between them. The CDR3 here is CASSPGGRDEQYF. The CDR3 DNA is TGTGCCAGCAGCCCCGGGGGCAGGGACGAGCAGTACTTC.

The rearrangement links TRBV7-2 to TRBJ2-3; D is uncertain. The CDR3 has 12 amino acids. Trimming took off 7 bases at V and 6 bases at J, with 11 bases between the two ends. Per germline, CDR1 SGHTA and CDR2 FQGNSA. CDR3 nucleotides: TGTGCCAGCACCCTGCGGTGGGATACGCAGTATTTT. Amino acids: CASTLRWDTQYF.

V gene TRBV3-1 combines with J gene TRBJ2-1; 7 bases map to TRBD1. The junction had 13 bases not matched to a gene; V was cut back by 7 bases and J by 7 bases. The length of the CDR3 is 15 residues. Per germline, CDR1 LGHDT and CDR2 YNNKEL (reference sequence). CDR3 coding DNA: TGTGCCAGCAACTCACACAGGGGATCCGGGAATGAGCAGTTCTTC. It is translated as CASNSHRGSGNEQFF.

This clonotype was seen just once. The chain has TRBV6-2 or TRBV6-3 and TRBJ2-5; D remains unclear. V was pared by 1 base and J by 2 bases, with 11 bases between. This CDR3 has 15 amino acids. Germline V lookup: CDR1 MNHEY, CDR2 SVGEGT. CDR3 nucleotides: TGTGCCAGCAGTTACTTGTCTAACATACAAGAGACCCAGTACTTC. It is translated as CASSYLSNIQETQYF.

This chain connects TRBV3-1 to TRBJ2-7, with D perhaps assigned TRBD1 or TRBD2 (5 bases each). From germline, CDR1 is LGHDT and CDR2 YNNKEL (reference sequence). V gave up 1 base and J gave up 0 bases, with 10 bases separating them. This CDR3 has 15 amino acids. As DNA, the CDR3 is TGTGCCAGCAGCCAAGCTCCGGGACCCTCCTACGAGCAGTACTTC. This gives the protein CASSQAPGPSYEQYF.

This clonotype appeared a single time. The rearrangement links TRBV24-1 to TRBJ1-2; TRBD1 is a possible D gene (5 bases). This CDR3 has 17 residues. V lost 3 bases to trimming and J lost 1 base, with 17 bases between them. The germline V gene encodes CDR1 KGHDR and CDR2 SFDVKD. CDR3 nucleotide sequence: TGTGCCACCAGTGATACCAACGGGGCGAGGGGTAACTATGGCTACACCTTC. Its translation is CATSDTNGARGNYGYTF.

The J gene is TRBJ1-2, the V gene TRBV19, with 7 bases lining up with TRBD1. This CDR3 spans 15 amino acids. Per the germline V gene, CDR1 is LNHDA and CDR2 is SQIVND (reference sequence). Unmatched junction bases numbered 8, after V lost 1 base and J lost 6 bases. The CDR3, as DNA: TGTGCCAGTAGTATAGGAAAGTGGACAGGCGATGGCTACACCTTC. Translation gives CASSIGKWTGDGYTF.

This CDR3 reads CASSEGQGSANTGELFF. The CDR3 DNA reads TGTGCCAGCAGTGAAGGACAGGGTTCCGCGAACACCGGGGAGCTGTTTTTT. The V gene is TRBV2, the J gene TRBJ2-2; TRBD1 matches at 7 bases. The CDR3 length is 17 residues. Germline V gene lookup returns CDR1 SNHLY and CDR2 FYNNEI. V gave up 1 base and J gave up 0 bases; unmatched junction bases: 5.

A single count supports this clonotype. This chain's CDR3 is CASSLGGIGRTEAFF. CDR3 DNA sequence: TGTGCCAGCAGCTTAGGTGGAATTGGCAGAACTGAAGCTTTCTTT. This chain joins TRBV7-2 and TRBJ1-1; D unclear. The CDR3 contains 15 residues. V was trimmed by 1 base and J by 5 bases, leaving 14 bases between them. Germline V CDR1 and CDR2: SGHTA, FQGNSA. The variable domain in full, with the rest retrieved from reference TRBV7-2 and TRBJ1-1, is GAGVSQSPSNKVTEKGKDVELRCDPISGHTALYWYRQSLGQGLEFLIYFQGNSAPDKSGLPSDRFSAERTGGSVSTLTIQRTQQEDSAVYLCASSLGGIGRTEAFFGQGTRLTVV.

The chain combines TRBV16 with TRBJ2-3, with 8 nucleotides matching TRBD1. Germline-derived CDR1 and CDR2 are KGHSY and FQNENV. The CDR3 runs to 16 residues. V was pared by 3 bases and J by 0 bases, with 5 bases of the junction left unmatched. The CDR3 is CASSHWTGPSTDTQYF. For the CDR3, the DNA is TGTGCCAGCAGCCACTGGACAGGGCCTAGCACAGATACGCAGTATTTT.

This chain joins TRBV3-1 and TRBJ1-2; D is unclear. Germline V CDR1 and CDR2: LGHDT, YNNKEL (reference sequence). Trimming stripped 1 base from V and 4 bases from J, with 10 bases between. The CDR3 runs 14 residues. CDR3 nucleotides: TGTGCCAGCAGCCAAGCCGGGAGCGGCTATGGCTACACCTTC. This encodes CASSQAGSGYGYTF.

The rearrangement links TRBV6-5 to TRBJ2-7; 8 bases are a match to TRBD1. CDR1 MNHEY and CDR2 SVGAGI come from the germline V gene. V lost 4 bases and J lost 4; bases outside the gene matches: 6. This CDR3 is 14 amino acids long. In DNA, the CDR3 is TGTGCCAGCAGTTCTGGGACAGGACTTTACGAGCAGTACTTC. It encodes CASSSGTGLYEQYF.

The CDR3 reads CASSSGESLVQYF. Written as DNA, the CDR3 is TGTGCCAGCAGCTCCGGGGAGTCCTTGGTTCAGTACTTC. V and J are TRBV5-6 and TRBJ2-4; D might be TRBD2 (5 bases). Trimming left V 3 bases short and J 11 bases short, with 15 bases between. The CDR3 is made up of 13 amino acids. Germline assignment: CDR1 SGHDT and CDR2 YYEEEE.

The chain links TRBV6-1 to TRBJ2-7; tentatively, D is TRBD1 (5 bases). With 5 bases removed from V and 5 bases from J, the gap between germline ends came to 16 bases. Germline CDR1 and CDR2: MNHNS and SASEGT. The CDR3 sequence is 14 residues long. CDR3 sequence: CASSSPDTFDEQYF. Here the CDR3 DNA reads TGTGCCAGCAGTTCTCCGGACACGTTCGACGAGCAGTACTTC.

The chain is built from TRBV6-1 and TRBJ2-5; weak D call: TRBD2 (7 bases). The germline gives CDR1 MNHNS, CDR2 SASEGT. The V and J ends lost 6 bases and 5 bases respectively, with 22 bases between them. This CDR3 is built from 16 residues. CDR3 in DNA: TGTGCCAGCAGGCCCGGGACACGGGGGGTTCAGGAGACCCAGTACTTC. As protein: CASRPGTRGVQETQYF.

CDR3 sequence: CASSFPAGGRYNEQFF. DNA of the CDR3: TGTGCCAGCAGTTTTCCTGCGGGGGGGCGGTACAATGAGCAGTTCTTC. The rearrangement links TRBV12-3 or TRBV12-4 to TRBJ2-1, with 9 bases aligning to TRBD2. The V segment lost 3 bases and the J segment 4 bases; nucleotides outside the gene matches: 7. This CDR3 has 16 residues.

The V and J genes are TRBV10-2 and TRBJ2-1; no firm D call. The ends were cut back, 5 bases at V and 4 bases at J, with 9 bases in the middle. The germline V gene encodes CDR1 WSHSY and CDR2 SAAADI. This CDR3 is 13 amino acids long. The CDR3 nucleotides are TGCGCCAGCAGTCCAGCCTCTTACAATGAGCAGTTCTTC. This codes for CASSPASYNEQFF.

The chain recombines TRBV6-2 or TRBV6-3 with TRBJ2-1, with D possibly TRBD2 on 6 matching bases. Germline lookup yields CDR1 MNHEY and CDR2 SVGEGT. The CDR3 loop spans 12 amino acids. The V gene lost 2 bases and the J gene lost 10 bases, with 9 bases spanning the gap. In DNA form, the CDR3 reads TGTGCCAGCAGTTACCCCGCGGGGGAGCAGTTCTTC. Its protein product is CASSYPAGEQFF.